The 3 T cell receptor beta chains presented below share a single source sample, sequenced in a study of long-term antiretroviral therapy in people with HIV. Survey-level resolution applied to immunoSEQ assay v3.0. Here immunoSEQ multiplex PCR was the method, and the copy in TCRdb shows in-frame clones only, minus some. The sample holds about 22,000 clones; 86% are singletons and the top ten take under 9.5%. This material consisted of unsorted PBMCs, taken 1.8 years before starting antiretroviral therapy. These receptors originate from a woman aged 25 to 39 with HIV.

In this sample, this clone turned up once. The genes are TRBV7-2 and TRBJ1-5; D remains unclear. V dropped 3 bases and J dropped 9 bases, with 9 bases sitting between them. Germline CDR1 is SGHTA and CDR2 is FQGNSA. The CDR3 extends over 12 amino acids. CDR3 protein: CASSFEPGPQHF. Written as DNA, the CDR3 is TGTGCCAGCAGCTTTGAACCGGGGCCCCAGCATTTT.

The chain links TRBV5-4 to TRBJ2-7; D might be TRBD1 (6 bases). V was shortened by 4 bases and J by 7 bases, with 21 bases between the two germline ends. The CDR3 loop spans 15 amino acids. Germline CDR1 and CDR2: SGHNT and YYREEE (reference sequence). The DNA for the CDR3 is TGTGCCAGCAGCGTGGACACGTTCCCAAGGGGGGAGCAGTACTTC. Its protein is CASSVDTFPRGEQYF.

The rearrangement uses TRBV5-8 and TRBJ2-7; D possibly uses TRBD1 or TRBD2 (5 bases each). Germline values: CDR1 SGHTS, CDR2 YDEGEE. V was clipped by 4 bases and J by 5 bases, with 19 bases between them. There are 15 residues in the CDR3. The CDR3 DNA follows: TGTGCCAGCAGCCCGCCCCCGGGGCCCTGGGACGAGCAGTACTTC. It translates to CASSPPPGPWDEQYF.